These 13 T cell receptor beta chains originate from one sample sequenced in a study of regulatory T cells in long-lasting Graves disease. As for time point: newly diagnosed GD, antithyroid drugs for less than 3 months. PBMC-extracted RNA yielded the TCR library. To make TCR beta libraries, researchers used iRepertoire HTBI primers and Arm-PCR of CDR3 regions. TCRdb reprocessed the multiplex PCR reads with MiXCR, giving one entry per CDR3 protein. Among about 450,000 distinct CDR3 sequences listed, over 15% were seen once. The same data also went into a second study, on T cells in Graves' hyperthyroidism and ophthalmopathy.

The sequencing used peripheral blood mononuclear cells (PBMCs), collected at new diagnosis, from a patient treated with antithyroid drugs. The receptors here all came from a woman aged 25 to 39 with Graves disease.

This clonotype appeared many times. This CDR3 reads CASSHGTGGYGYTF. DNA of the CDR3: TGTGCCAGCAGCCATGGGACAGGGGGCTATGGCTACACCTTC. J is TRBJ1-2 and V is TRBV3-1; 11 bases agree with TRBD1. The trim removed 3 bases at V and 4 bases at J, leaving 1 base unmatched. CDR3 size: 14 residues. CDR1 is LGHDT, CDR2 YNNKEL, per germline (reference sequence).

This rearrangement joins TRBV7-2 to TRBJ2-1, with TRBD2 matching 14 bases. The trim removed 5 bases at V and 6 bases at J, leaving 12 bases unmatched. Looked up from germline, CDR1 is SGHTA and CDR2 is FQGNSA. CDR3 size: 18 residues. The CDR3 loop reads CASSRKGTSGSRLNEQFF. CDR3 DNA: TGTGCCAGCAGCCGGAAGGGGACTAGCGGGAGCAGACTCAATGAGCAGTTCTTC.

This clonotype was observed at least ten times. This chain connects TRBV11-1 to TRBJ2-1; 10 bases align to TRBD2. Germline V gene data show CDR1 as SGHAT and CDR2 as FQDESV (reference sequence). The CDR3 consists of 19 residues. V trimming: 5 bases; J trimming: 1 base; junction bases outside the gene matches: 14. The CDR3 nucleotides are TGTGCCAGCAGCATAAGGGGGACTAGCGAATATAAATCCTACAATGAGCAGTTCTTC. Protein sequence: CASSIRGTSEYKSYNEQFF. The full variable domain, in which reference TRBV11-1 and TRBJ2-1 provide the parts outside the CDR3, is EAEVAQSPRYKITEKSQAVAFWCDPISGHATLYWYRQILGQGPELLVQFQDESVVDDSQLPKDRFSAERLKGVDSTLKIQPAELGDSAMYLCASSIRGTSEYKSYNEQFFGPGTRLTVL.

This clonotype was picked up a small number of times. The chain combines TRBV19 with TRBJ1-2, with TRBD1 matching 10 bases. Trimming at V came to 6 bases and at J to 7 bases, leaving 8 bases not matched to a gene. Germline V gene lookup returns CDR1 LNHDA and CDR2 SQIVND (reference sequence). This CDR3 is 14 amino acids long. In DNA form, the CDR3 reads TGTGCCAGTAGAGGCCCGGGACAGGGGTTTGGCTACACCTTC. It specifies CASRGPGQGFGYTF.

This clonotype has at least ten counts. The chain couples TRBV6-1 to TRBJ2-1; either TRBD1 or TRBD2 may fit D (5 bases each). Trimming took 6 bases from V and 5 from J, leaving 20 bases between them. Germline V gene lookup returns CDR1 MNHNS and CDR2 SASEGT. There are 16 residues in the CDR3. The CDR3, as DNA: TGTGCCAGCAGATCAGATTCGGGACGTGGAGACAATGAGCAGTTCTTC. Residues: CASRSDSGRGDNEQFF.

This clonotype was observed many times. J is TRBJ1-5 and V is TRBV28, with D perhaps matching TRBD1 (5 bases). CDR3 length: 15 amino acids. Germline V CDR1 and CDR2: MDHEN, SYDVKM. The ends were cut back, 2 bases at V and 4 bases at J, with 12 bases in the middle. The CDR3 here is CASSLPGPLNQPQHF. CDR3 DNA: TGTGCCAGCAGTTTACCGGGACCTCTTAATCAGCCCCAGCATTTT.

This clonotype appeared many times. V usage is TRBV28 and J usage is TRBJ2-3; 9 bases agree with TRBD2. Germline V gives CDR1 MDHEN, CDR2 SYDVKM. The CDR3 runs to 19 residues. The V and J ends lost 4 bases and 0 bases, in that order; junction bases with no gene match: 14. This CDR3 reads CASSSIHLASGISTDTQYF. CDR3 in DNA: TGTGCCAGCAGTTCCATTCACCTTGCTAGCGGGATAAGCACAGATACGCAGTATTTT.

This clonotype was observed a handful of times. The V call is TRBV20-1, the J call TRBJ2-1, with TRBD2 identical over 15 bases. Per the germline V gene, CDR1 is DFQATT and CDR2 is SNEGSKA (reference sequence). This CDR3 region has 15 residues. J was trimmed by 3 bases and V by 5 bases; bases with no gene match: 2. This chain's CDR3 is CSAGLAGGYYNEQFF. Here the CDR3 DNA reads TGCAGTGCTGGACTAGCGGGAGGGTACTACAATGAGCAGTTCTTC.

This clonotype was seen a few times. The DNA of the CDR3 is TGCAGTGCTAGAAATTATGGCTACACCTTC. Translation gives CSARNYGYTF. This sequence joins TRBV20-1 and TRBJ1-2; D is unclear. This CDR3 is built from 10 residues. In germline, CDR1 is DFQATT, CDR2 SNEGSKA (reference sequence). V dropped 2 bases and J dropped 5 bases, with 3 bases sitting between them.

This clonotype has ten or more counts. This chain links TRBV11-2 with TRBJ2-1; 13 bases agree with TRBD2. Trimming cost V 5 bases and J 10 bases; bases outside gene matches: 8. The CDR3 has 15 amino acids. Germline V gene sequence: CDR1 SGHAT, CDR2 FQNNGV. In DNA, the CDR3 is TGTGCCAGCAGCCCCTGGACTAGCGGGAGAGGGGAGCAGTTCTTC. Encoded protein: CASSPWTSGRGEQFF.

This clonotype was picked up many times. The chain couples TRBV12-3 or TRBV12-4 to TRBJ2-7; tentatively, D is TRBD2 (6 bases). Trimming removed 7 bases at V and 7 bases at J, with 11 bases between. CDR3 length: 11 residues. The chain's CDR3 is CASNFGGEQYF. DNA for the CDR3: TGTGCCAGCAACTTTGGGGGGGAGCAGTACTTC.

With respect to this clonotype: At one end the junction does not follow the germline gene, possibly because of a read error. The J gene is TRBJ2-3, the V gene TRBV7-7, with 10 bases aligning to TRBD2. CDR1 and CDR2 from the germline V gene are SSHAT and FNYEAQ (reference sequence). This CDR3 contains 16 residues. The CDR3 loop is CASRPLGAGGPNTQYF. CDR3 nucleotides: TGTGCTAGCAGACCCCTTGGAGCGGGAGGGCCTAATACGCAGTATTTT.

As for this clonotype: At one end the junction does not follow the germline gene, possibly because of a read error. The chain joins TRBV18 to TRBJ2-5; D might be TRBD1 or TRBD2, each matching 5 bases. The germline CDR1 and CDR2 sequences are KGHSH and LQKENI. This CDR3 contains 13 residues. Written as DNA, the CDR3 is TGTGCCAGCGCACCCGGGGACGCGGAGACCCAGTACTTC. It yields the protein CASAPGDAETQYF.